Given below is one T cell receptor (beta chain) in context. The entry originates in a study of T cell responses to AZD1222 COVID-19 vaccine. Germline V CDR1 and CDR2: SGHKS, YYEKEE (reference sequence). The CDR3 loop spans 16 amino acids. The V end was cut by 0 bases, the J end by 6 bases, with 18 bases between. Repertoires were generated with immunoSEQ multiplex PCR, while TCRdb's copy carries only in-frame clones and drops some. The table includes approximately 120,000 clones, 88% detected once. The sequence was obtained from an adult in good health. The V gene is TRBV5-5, the J gene TRBJ1-1; possible D gene TRBD1, 5 bases. The sequencing used peripheral blood, collected on day 0 of AZD1222 vaccination. CDR3 DNA sequence: TGTGCCAGCAGCTTGGCCGTCGGGGCGGGAGGCGCTGAAGCTTTCTTT. Its protein is CASSLAVGAGGAEAFF.